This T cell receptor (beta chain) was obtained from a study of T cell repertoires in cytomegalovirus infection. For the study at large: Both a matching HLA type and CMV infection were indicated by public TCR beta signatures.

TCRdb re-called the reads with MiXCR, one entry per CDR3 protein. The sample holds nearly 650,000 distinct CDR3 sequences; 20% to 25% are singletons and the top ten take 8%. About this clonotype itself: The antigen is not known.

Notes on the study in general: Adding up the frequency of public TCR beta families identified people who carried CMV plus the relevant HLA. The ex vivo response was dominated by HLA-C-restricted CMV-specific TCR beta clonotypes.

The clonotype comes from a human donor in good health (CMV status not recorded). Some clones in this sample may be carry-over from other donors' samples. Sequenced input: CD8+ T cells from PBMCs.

CDR3 in DNA: TGCAGTGCCAAGGACAGGGGGAAGGCGGAAGAGACCCAGTACTTC. Translating it yields CSAKDRGKAEETQYF. The gene calls are TRBV20-1 and TRBJ2-5; 10 bases are a match to TRBD1. The CDR3 sequence is 15 residues long. Losses at the gene ends were 6 bases for V and 3 bases for J; bases not matched to a gene: 10. Per the germline V gene, CDR1 is DFQATT and CDR2 is SNEGSKA (reference sequence).